This T cell receptor beta chain was identified during a study of T cell responses to AZD1222 COVID-19 vaccine (dated by TCRdb to the early 2020s). Regarding the research as a whole: Because spike-specific TCR depth and breadth did not differ between the two schedules, AZD1222 recipients who got a second dose at roughly 4 weeks were pooled with those who got a second dose at roughly 12 weeks. A total of 230 to 250 trial participants underwent TCR sequencing, of whom approximately 210 received two doses of AZD1222 and around 26 received two doses of the MenACWY control vaccine. Enrollment into the trials was organized by age into subgroups of 18-55, 56-69 and 70-plus years, and those subgroups contained roughly 160, 29 and 62 TCR-sequenced participants, respectively. Here is what the overall study found, with its caveats: Participants were mostly white British and included more females than males, and it was suggested by the authors that clonal diversity may have been underestimated. Nearly half of unique spike-specific TCRs reportedly recognized epitopes outside regions mutated in the B.1.351 and B.1.1.7 variants. Because no samples from the day 14 peak response were available, repertoires could be characterized only after the peak T cell response. Conclusions about previously exposed vaccinees are limited because only a handful of AZD1222 recipients were SARS-CoV-2 seropositive at baseline. The vaccine-associated CD4 TCRs covered the entire spike protein, and the dominant responses fell in regions 160-218 and 743-854. In the small 56-69-year group, the increase in depth fell short of significance, most likely because of low power. Spike-specific TCR breadth and depth rose significantly after two AZD1222 doses compared with day 0 and with MenACWY recipients.

Interpreted using the paper, the time point label stands for: baseline before first vaccination. The vaccinee samples were drawn from two UK trials, COV001 and COV002, one of which was a single-blind randomized controlled phase 2/3 trial testing AZD1222 (ChAdOx1 nCoV-19) in healthy adults. For TCRbeta chain sequencing, PBMC samples were collected from trial participants at day 0 and at day 28 after the second dose. Concerning this clone itself: There is no known antigen for this receptor. Nothing much larger sits one base from this clone, and base qualities are not available.

The CDR3 regions of human TCRbeta chains were analyzed by immunosequencing. The study's own analysis went as follows. TCRs in the repertoires were compared against a reference library of SARS-CoV-2-specific TCRs that had been generated with the MIRA antigen-specificity platform. Breadth was defined as the fraction of unique TCRs that were SARS-CoV-2-associated, and depth was defined as the fraction of total T cells that were SARS-CoV-2-associated. Using the MIRA data, each spike-specific TCR was mapped to the spike region that the TCR reacts to and placed in a CD4 or CD8 class. Log10-transformed breadth and depth values were compared by one-way ANOVA with Sidak's multiple comparisons tests. What TCRdb holds here is the immuneACCESS table cut down to in-frame rearrangements. Part of the clones is not present; checked against another copy, under half of the missing clones reflect an unresolved V gene, and the others are unexplained. V, J and clone size were drawn from that table, and D and trimming were deduced from the DNA. Recorded for this sample are 95,000 to 100,000 clones; 90% of them occurred a single time. The ten largest account for 1.3% of the sample.

The source is an adult in good health. Sample: peripheral blood, taken on day 0 of AZD1222 vaccination.

The CDR3 region has the sequence CASSRDRVNTEAFF. At the DNA level, the sequence is TGTGCCAGCAGCCGGGACAGAGTAAACACTGAAGCTTTCTTT. The V gene is TRBV6-5 and the J gene is TRBJ1-1; TRBD1 lines up with 7 middle nucleotides. The germline V end is reduced by 6 bases and the J end by 2 bases; junction bases left unmatched: 6. From its cysteine to its phenylalanine, the CDR3 spans 14 amino acids. Just the 42-base CDR3 DNA is kept, in frame starting at base 1. Based on the germline V gene, the CDR1 and CDR2 sequences are MNHEY and SVGAGI.